Each of the 13 T cell receptor beta chains below was sequenced from the same sample in a study of cytomegalovirus exposure and HLA in healthy donors. This PCR relied on a set of 60 Vbeta primers and 13 Jbeta primers. Some clones are missing from TCRdb's copy, which holds only in-frame ones; the method was immunoSEQ multiplex PCR. This sample has about 160,000 clones, with 80% to 90% found just once. The sequenced sample was PBMCs. The receptor set was obtained from a woman aged 18-29 years in good health and CMV-seronegative.

This clone was observed once. The chain couples TRBV5-4 to TRBJ2-3; D is perhaps TRBD2 (6 bases). CDR3 size: 15 residues. Germline CDR1 SGHNT, CDR2 YYREEE (reference sequence). V dropped 0 bases and J dropped 0 bases, with 8 bases sitting between them. The CDR3 protein is CASSLAAGSTDTQYF. The CDR3 bases are TGTGCCAGCAGCTTGGCAGCGGGTAGCACAGATACGCAGTATTTT. Combining the CDR3 with reference TRBV5-4 and TRBJ2-3 gives the whole variable domain ETGVTQSPTHLIKTRGQQVTLRCSSQSGHNTVSWYQQALGQGPQFIFQYYREEENGRGNFPPRFSGLQFPNYSSELNVNALELDDSALYLCASSLAAGSTDTQYFGPGTRLTVL.

This clone was recorded a few times. The chain uses TRBV14 and TRBJ1-2; unclear D gene. V was pared by 1 base and J by 4 bases, with 16 bases between. CDR3 size: 16 residues. CDR1 and CDR2 from the germline V gene are SGHDN and FVKESK. CDR3 region: CASSQGVGRSPYGYTF. The DNA for the CDR3 is TGTGCCAGCAGCCAAGGCGTGGGCCGAAGTCCCTATGGCTACACCTTC.

This chain joins TRBV27 and TRBJ2-7, with 9 positions matching TRBD2. The J segment lost 5 bases and the V segment lost 2 bases, leaving 7 bases of the junction unmatched. The CDR3 is 15 residues long. From germline, CDR1 is MNHEY and CDR2 SMNVEV (reference sequence). The CDR3 here is CASSLAGGPMNEQYF. The CDR3 nucleotides read TGTGCCAGCAGTTTAGCGGGAGGGCCGATGAACGAGCAGTACTTC.

V gene TRBV6-5 combines with J gene TRBJ2-2; possible D gene TRBD2, 6 bases. In germline, CDR1 is MNHEY, CDR2 SVGAGI. The CDR3 covers 13 residues. V dropped 6 bases and J dropped 5 bases, with 10 bases sitting between them. The CDR3, as DNA: TGTGCCAGCAGCCCGGGGACTACCGGGGAGCTGTTTTTT. Translation: CASSPGTTGELFF.

This chain joins TRBV2 and TRBJ2-7; 7 bases align to TRBD2. Per germline, CDR1 SNHLY and CDR2 FYNNEI. The V and J ends lost 10 bases and 1 base, in that order; junction bases with no gene match: 7. The CDR3 has 13 amino acids. As DNA, the CDR3 is TGTGCCATCATAGAGCGGGAATCCTACGAGCAGTACTTC. Its translation: CAIIERESYEQYF.

The chain joins TRBV5-1 to TRBJ1-4; 10 positions agree with TRBD1. V gave up 4 bases and J gave up 6 bases; unmatched junction bases: 3. Germline V lookup: CDR1 SGHRS, CDR2 YFSETQ. This CDR3 spans 14 amino acids. CDR3 in DNA: TGCGCCAGCAGCCCCGGGACAGGGGATGAAAAACTGTTTTTT. Translated: CASSPGTGDEKLFF.

The V gene is TRBV29-1, the J gene TRBJ2-5; D is unclear. Per germline, CDR1 SQVTM and CDR2 ANQGSEA. Trimming cost V 3 bases and J 1 base, with 15 bases left between them. The CDR3 length is 15 residues. CDR3 coding DNA: TGCAGCGTTGACCAGATATCCACTATCCAAGAGACCCAGTACTTC. Its protein product is CSVDQISTIQETQYF.

The rearrangement uses TRBV18 and TRBJ2-5; a weak D match, TRBD1 (5 bases). Germline loops: CDR1 KGHSH, CDR2 LQKENI. V dropped 1 base and J dropped 1 base, with 7 bases sitting between them. The length of the CDR3 is 14 residues. The CDR3: CASSPQTGQETQYF. The CDR3 bases are TGTGCCAGCTCACCACAAACAGGCCAAGAGACCCAGTACTTC.

V is TRBV7-9 and J is TRBJ1-5; D call uncertain. The CDR3 is 15 amino acids. CDR1 is SEHNR, CDR2 FQNEAQ, per germline (reference sequence). V lost 1 base, J lost 5 bases, and 12 bases lay in between. CDR3 amino acids: CASSLGVREDQPQHF. CDR3 nucleotides: TGTGCCAGCAGCTTAGGTGTGCGCGAGGATCAGCCCCAGCATTTT.

The chain uses TRBV30 and TRBJ1-1; a possible D gene is TRBD1 (5 bases). V lost 5 bases, J lost 1 base, and 11 bases lay in between. CDR3 length: 13 residues. Germline CDR1 GTSNPN, CDR2 SVGIG (reference sequence). The CDR3 loop reads CAWQGLPNTEAFF. The CDR3 DNA sequence: TGTGCCTGGCAGGGACTGCCGAACACTGAAGCTTTCTTT.

The chain employs TRBV10-3 and TRBJ1-1; D is possibly TRBD1 (6 bases). Germline V CDR1 and CDR2: ENHRY, SYGVKD. The CDR3 is 13 amino acids. The ends were cut back, 10 bases at V and 5 bases at J, with 17 bases in the middle. This chain's CDR3 is CATAGGPGTEAFF. In DNA form, the CDR3 reads TGTGCCACCGCGGGGGGGCCGGGGACTGAAGCTTTCTTT.

The CDR3 region is CASSFGQGVQETQYF. CDR3 bases: TGTGCCAGCAGTTTCGGACAGGGGGTACAAGAGACCCAGTACTTC. V gene TRBV27 combines with J gene TRBJ2-5; 10 positions match TRBD1. V was clipped by 3 bases and J by 2 bases; unmatched bases: 3. Germline-derived CDR1 and CDR2 are MNHEY and SMNVEV (reference sequence). The CDR3 has 15 amino acids.

This clone has a handful of counts. The chain joins TRBV28 to TRBJ1-2, with 7 bases identical to TRBD1. Germline values: CDR1 MDHEN, CDR2 SYDVKM. V trimming: 7 bases; J trimming: 4 bases; junction bases outside the gene matches: 9. This CDR3 spans 14 amino acids. The CDR3, as DNA: TGTGCCAGCATTCATACCGGGACAGCCTATGGCTACACCTTC. Protein product: CASIHTGTAYGYTF.